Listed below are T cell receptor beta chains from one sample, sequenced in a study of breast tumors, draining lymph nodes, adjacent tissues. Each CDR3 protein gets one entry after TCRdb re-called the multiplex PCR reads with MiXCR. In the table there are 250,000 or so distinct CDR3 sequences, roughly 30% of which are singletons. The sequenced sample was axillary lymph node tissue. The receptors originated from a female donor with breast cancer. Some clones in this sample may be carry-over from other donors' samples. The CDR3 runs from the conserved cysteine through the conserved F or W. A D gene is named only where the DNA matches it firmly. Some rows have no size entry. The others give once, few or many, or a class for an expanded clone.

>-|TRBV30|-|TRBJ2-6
TGTGCCTGGAGTGCCGCCCGGGCGGGGGCCAACGTCCTGACTTTC
CAWSAARAGANVLTF
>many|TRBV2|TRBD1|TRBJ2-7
TGTGCCAGCAAAAGGGGTGAGACAGGGGCCTACGAGCAGTACTTC
CASKRGETGAYEQYF
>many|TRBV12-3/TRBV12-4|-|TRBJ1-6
TGTGCCAGCAGCCAACAGGGTCCCGATAATTCACCCCTCCACTTT
CASSQQGPDNSPLHF
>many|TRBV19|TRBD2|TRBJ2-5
TGTGCCAGTAGGTCTAGCGGAGAGACCCAGTACTTC
CASRSSGETQYF
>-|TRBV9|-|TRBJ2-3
TGTGCCAGCAGCAGAGGGGGGGTAACAGATACGCAGTATTTT
CASSRGGVTDTQYF
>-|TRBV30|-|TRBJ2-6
TGTGCCTGGAGTTGGGGGTCTGGGGCCAACGTCCTGACTTTC
CAWSWGSGANVLTF
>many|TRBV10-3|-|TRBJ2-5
TGTGCCATCAGTGATCCCTGGGCCTCGGGATCGGAGACCCAGTACTTC
CAISDPWASGSETQYF
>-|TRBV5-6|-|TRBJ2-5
TGTGCCAGCGAAGGGGGAGAGGTTGAGACCCAGTACTTC
CASEGGEVETQYF
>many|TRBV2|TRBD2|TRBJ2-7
TGTGCCAGCAAGTGGATTAGCGGGAAATCGGACTACGAGCAGTACTTC
CASKWISGKSDYEQYF
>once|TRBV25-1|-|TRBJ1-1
TGTGCCAGCAGTTACCAGGGACGTTCTGAAGCTTTCTTT
CASSYQGRSEAFF
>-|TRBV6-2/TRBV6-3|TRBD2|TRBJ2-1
TGTGCCAGCAGTTACGGGACTAGCGGGAGGTCCCGAACGGAGCAGTTCTTC
CASSYGTSGRSRTEQFF
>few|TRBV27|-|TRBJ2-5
TGTGCCAGCAGTACGCGGACGCAAGAGACCCAGTACTTC
CASSTRTQETQYF
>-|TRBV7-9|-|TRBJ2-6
TGTGCCAGCAGCTGGGGATGGGGGGCTGGGGCCAACGTCCTGACTTTC
CASSWGWGAGANVLTF
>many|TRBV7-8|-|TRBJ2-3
TGTGCCAGCAGCCTTAGCAGAGATACGCAGTATTTT
CASSLSRDTQYF
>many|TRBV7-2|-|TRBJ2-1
TGTGCCAGCAGCTTAGTAGGCGGGGATCCCTCCTACAATGAGCAGTTCTTC
CASSLVGGDPSYNEQFF
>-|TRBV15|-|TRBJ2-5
TGTGCCACCGGCAGAGATGGGGGACCTGACGGAGAGACCCGGTACTTC
CATGRDGGPDGETRYF
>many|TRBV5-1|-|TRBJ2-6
TGCGCCAGCAGCTTTACGGGAACCTCTGGGGCCAACGTCCTGACTTTC
CASSFTGTSGANVLTF
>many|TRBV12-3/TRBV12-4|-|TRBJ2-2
TGTGCCAGCAGTTTAACCGGGGCGAACACCGGGGAGCTGTTTTTT
CASSLTGANTGELFF
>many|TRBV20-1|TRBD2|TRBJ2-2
TGCAGTGCTAGTAGCGGGAGTGGGACCGGGGAGCTGTTTTTT
CSASSGSGTGELFF
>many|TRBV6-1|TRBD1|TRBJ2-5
TGTGCCAGCAGCGAGGACAGGGGGCGCGGGACCCAGTACTTC
CASSEDRGRGTQYF
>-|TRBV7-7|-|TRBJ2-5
TGCGCTAGCAGCACTAGGTGGTCGGGAGAAGAGGCCCAGTACTTC
CASSTRWSGEEAQYF
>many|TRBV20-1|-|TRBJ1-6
TGCAGTGCCAGAACCCAGGGGAACGGTAATTCACCCCTCCACTTT
CSARTQGNGNSPLHF
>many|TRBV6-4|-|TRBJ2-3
TGTGCCAGCAGTAAAACAGGGGAGGGTACGCAGTATTTT
CASSKTGEGTQYF
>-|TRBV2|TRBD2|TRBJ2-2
TGTGCCAGCTGGGGACTAGCGGAGCTGTTTTTT
CASWGLAELFF
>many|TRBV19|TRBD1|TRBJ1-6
TGTGCCAGTAGAAGCACAGGGGGTGGTTCACCCCTCCACTTT
CASRSTGGGSPLHF
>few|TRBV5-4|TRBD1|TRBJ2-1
TGTGCCAGCAGCTTCGGACAGGGAAGATACAATGAGCAGTTCTTC
CASSFGQGRYNEQFF
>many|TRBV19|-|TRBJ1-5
TGTGCCAGTAGTATAGCCAGGGCGAGGAGTCAGCCCCAGCATTTT
CASSIARARSQPQHF
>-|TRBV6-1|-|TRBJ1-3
TGTGCCAGCAGTGACAGTAGCTCTGGAAACACCATATATTTT
CASSDSSSGNTIYF
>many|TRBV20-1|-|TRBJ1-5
TGCAGTGCTAGACCCTCGGGGGGGAGCAATCAGCCCCAGCATTTT
CSARPSGGSNQPQHF
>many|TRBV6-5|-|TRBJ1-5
TGTGCCAGCAGTTACTCGACCCAAGGCAATCAGCCCCAGCATTTT
CASSYSTQGNQPQHF
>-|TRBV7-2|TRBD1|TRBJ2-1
TGTGCAACAACAGGGGGCAAGGACAATGAGCAGTTCTTC
CATTGGKDNEQFF
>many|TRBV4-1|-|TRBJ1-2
TGCGCCAGCAGCCAACAGAGGGACTATGGCTACACCTTC
CASSQQRDYGYTF
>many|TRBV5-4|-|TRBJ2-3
TGTGCCAGCAGCTTGGTAAACGAACTTAGACTGTATTTT
CASSLVNELRLYF
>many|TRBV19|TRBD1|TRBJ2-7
TGTGCCAGTAGTACGCGGACAGGCCAATCCTACGAGCAGTACTTC
CASSTRTGQSYEQYF
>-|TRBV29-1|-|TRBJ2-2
TGCAGCGTTGGTCAGGGGCTGAACACCGGGGAGCTGTTTTTT
CSVGQGLNTGELFF
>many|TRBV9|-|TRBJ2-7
TGTGCCAGCAGCGTAGGAGTTAGCGGTGTTTACGAGCAGTACTTC
CASSVGVSGVYEQYF
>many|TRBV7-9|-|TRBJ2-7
TGTGCCAGCAGCTTGGCAACTTCCTACGAGCAGTACTTC
CASSLATSYEQYF
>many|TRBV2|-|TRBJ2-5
TGTGCCAGCAGTGAAGGGCCAGAATCGCACTTC
CASSEGPESHF
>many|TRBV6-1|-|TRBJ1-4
TGTGCCAGCAGCGCGACCGTTCAGGGGCCGAATCGGAAACTGTTTTTT
CASSATVQGPNRKLFF
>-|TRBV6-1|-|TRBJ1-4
TGTGCCAGCCTCGGATGGGGGGCAGAAAAACTGTTTTTT
CASLGWGAEKLFF
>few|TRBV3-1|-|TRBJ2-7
TGTGCCAGCAGCCCAGGAGTCAGGGGCTACGAGCAGTACTTC
CASSPGVRGYEQYF
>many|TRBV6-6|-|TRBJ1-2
TGTGCCAGTAGACTTCAGGGAAGGGATGGCTACACCTTC
CASRLQGRDGYTF
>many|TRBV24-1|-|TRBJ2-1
TGTGCCACCAGCTCTAGAAATGAGCAGTTCTTC
CATSSRNEQFF
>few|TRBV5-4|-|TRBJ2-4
TGTGCCAGCAGCTTGTCCGGGGTCGGGAACATTCAGTACTTC
CASSLSGVGNIQYF
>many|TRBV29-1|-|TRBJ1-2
TGCAGCGTTGAGGCTTCGGGGTTGAGCTACACCTTC
CSVEASGLSYTF
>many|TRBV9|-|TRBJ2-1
TGTGCCAGCAGCGTAGCCCCGGTTCCCAGGGATGAGCAGTTCTTC
CASSVAPVPRDEQFF
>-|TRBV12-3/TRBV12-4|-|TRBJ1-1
TGTGCCAGCAGTTTCCAGGGATTCACTGAAGCTTTCTTT
CASSFQGFTEAFF
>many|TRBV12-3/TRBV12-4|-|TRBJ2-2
TGTGCCAGCAGTTTATTCGCCGGGGAGCTGTTTTTT
CASSLFAGELFF